This T cell receptor (beta chain) was recovered during a study of shared clonotypes between healthy human individuals. This clone appeared once. CDR1 is MNHEY and CDR2 is SVGAGI in the germline V gene. The V gene lost 2 bases and the J gene lost 1 base, with 9 bases spanning the gap. The CDR3 is 15 residues long. Libraries were prepared by immunoSEQ multiplex PCR; TCRdb keeps only in-frame clonotypes and omits some of them. Of 950,000 to 1,300,000 clones in the sample, 65% to 75% were seen once. The clonotype originates from a man between 18 and 29 years old in good health. The source material was memory CD4+ T cells sorted from blood. Sample subset: CD45RA-negative fraction. The V gene is TRBV6-5, the J gene TRBJ1-5; TRBD1 might be the D (5 bases). In DNA, the CDR3 is TGTGCCAGCAGTTACCAGGGAAAGAGCAATCAGCCCCAGCATTTT. Amino acid sequence: CASSYQGKSNQPQHF.